This is a list of T cell receptor beta chains from one sample in a study of blood T cell repertoires in COVID-19. Measured with immunoSEQ multiplex PCR; TCRdb has only the in-frame clones, and not every one. The table records 80,000 to 95,000 clones, 91% of them present only once. Sequencing used peripheral blood. The receptors shown here come from a human donor with active COVID-19. The donor label of this sample is uncertain. CDR3s include the opening cysteine and the closing phenylalanine or tryptophan. Each record gives: CDR3 protein, CDR3 DNA, V gene, J gene, D gene, clone size. The D gene is left open where the match is weak. A clone size is listed for some rows: how often the clone was seen (once, few, many), or a class if it is expanded.

CDR3 protein: CASTSPQFYEQYF; CDR3 DNA: TGTGCCAGCACCTCCCCGCAGTTCTACGAGCAGTACTTC; V gene: TRBV28; J gene: TRBJ2-7; D gene: NA; clone size: NA
CDR3 protein: CASIPGGAGANVLTF; CDR3 DNA: TGTGCCAGCATCCCAGGGGGGGCTGGGGCCAACGTCCTGACTTTC; V gene: TRBV6-2/TRBV6-3; J gene: TRBJ2-6; D gene: NA; clone size: once
CDR3 protein: CASGPPGLAGKSSYNEQFF; CDR3 DNA: TGTGCTAGTGGTCCTCCGGGACTAGCGGGGAAGAGCTCCTACAATGAGCAGTTCTTC; V gene: TRBV12-5; J gene: TRBJ2-1; D gene: TRBD2; clone size: NA
CDR3 protein: CSASEAGVEWTEQFF; CDR3 DNA: TGCAGTGCTAGTGAGGCAGGGGTGGAGTGGACTGAGCAGTTCTTC; V gene: TRBV20-1; J gene: TRBJ2-1; D gene: NA; clone size: NA
CDR3 protein: CASSLYNNEQFF; CDR3 DNA: TGTGCCAGCAGTTTGTATAACAATGAGCAGTTCTTC; V gene: TRBV12-3/TRBV12-4; J gene: TRBJ2-1; D gene: NA; clone size: NA
CDR3 protein: CASSYLQGARTEAFF; CDR3 DNA: TGTGCCAGCAGTTACCTACAGGGGGCGCGGACTGAAGCTTTCTTT; V gene: TRBV6-5; J gene: TRBJ1-1; D gene: TRBD1; clone size: NA
CDR3 protein: CASGLGGSIAFF; CDR3 DNA: TGTGCCAGCGGCCTGGGGGGGTCTATAGCTTTCTTT; V gene: TRBV6-5; J gene: TRBJ1-1; D gene: NA; clone size: NA
CDR3 protein: CASGLMGQGARAFF; CDR3 DNA: TGTGCTAGTGGTTTGATGGGACAGGGGGCGCGGGCTTTCTTT; V gene: TRBV12-5; J gene: TRBJ1-1; D gene: TRBD1; clone size: NA
CDR3 protein: CASRFGEGTVHEKLFF; CDR3 DNA: TGTGCCAGCAGGTTCGGCGAGGGGACAGTTCATGAAAAACTGTTTTTT; V gene: TRBV7-3; J gene: TRBJ1-4; D gene: TRBD1; clone size: NA
CDR3 protein: CASSFAGVYEQYF; CDR3 DNA: TGTGCCAGCAGCTTCGCGGGGGTCTACGAGCAGTACTTC; V gene: TRBV11-2; J gene: TRBJ2-7; D gene: TRBD2; clone size: NA
CDR3 protein: CASSRGQASGNTIYF; CDR3 DNA: TGTGCCAGCAGTCGGGGACAAGCCTCTGGAAACACCATATATTTT; V gene: TRBV6-5; J gene: TRBJ1-3; D gene: NA; clone size: NA
CDR3 protein: CSGNLGAPNNEQFF; CDR3 DNA: TGCAGCGGAAATTTGGGGGCGCCTAACAATGAGCAGTTCTTC; V gene: TRBV29-1; J gene: TRBJ2-1; D gene: NA; clone size: NA
CDR3 protein: CASTDSLNTGELFF; CDR3 DNA: TGTGCCAGCACCGACAGCTTGAACACCGGGGAGCTGTTTTTT; V gene: TRBV6-5; J gene: TRBJ2-2; D gene: NA; clone size: once
CDR3 protein: CASSQTGGETQYF; CDR3 DNA: TGTGCCAGCAGTCAGACCGGGGGGGAGACCCAGTACTTC; V gene: TRBV5-4; J gene: TRBJ2-5; D gene: TRBD2; clone size: NA
CDR3 protein: CAISEQGWTGELFF; CDR3 DNA: TGTGCCATCAGTGAGCAGGGGTGGACCGGGGAGCTGTTTTTT; V gene: TRBV10-3; J gene: TRBJ2-2; D gene: NA; clone size: NA
CDR3 protein: CASSVDGTANSPLHF; CDR3 DNA: TGCGCCAGCAGCGTTGACGGGACAGCCAATTCACCCCTCCACTTT; V gene: TRBV5-1; J gene: TRBJ1-6; D gene: TRBD1; clone size: NA
CDR3 protein: CASSQDSSYEQYF; CDR3 DNA: TGTGCCAGCAGCCAGGACAGCTCCTACGAGCAGTACTTC; V gene: TRBV14; J gene: TRBJ2-7; D gene: NA; clone size: NA
CDR3 protein: CASSRTGAEGYTF; CDR3 DNA: TGTGCCAGCAGCCGGACAGGGGCTGAAGGCTACACCTTC; V gene: TRBV13; J gene: TRBJ1-2; D gene: TRBD1; clone size: once
CDR3 protein: CATPADSGNTIYF; CDR3 DNA: TGTGCAACTCCCGCCGACTCTGGAAACACCATATATTTT; V gene: TRBV7-9; J gene: TRBJ1-3; D gene: NA; clone size: NA
CDR3 protein: CASSQVPGAVSTDTQYF; CDR3 DNA: TGCGCCAGCAGCCAAGTACCGGGAGCGGTTAGCACAGATACGCAGTATTTT; V gene: TRBV4-1; J gene: TRBJ2-3; D gene: NA; clone size: NA
CDR3 protein: CASRSGTTDWDEQYF; CDR3 DNA: TGTGCCAGCAGGTCCGGGACAACCGACTGGGACGAGCAGTACTTC; V gene: TRBV28; J gene: TRBJ2-7; D gene: NA; clone size: NA
CDR3 protein: CASSLTARRGTDTQYF; CDR3 DNA: TGTGCCAGCAGCTTAACGGCCCGCAGGGGGACAGATACGCAGTATTTT; V gene: TRBV7-3; J gene: TRBJ2-3; D gene: TRBD1; clone size: NA
CDR3 protein: CASSLAGTSVVTDTQYF; CDR3 DNA: TGTGCCAGCAGCTTAGCGGGGACTAGCGTGGTCACAGATACGCAGTATTTT; V gene: TRBV7-2; J gene: TRBJ2-3; D gene: TRBD2; clone size: NA
CDR3 protein: CASSGMNTEAFF; CDR3 DNA: TGTGCCAGCAGTGGTATGAACACTGAAGCTTTCTTT; V gene: TRBV2; J gene: TRBJ1-1; D gene: NA; clone size: NA
CDR3 protein: CASSTSGTGNNSPLHF; CDR3 DNA: TGTGCCAGTAGTACCTCCGGGACAGGGAATAATTCACCCCTCCACTTT; V gene: TRBV19; J gene: TRBJ1-6; D gene: TRBD1; clone size: NA
CDR3 protein: CASSLNPAGSGETQYF; CDR3 DNA: TGCGCCAGCAGCTTGAATCCAGCGGGGAGTGGAGAGACCCAGTACTTC; V gene: TRBV5-1; J gene: TRBJ2-5; D gene: TRBD2; clone size: NA
CDR3 protein: CATSRGGNSDTQYF; CDR3 DNA: TGTGCCACCAGCAGGGGGGGAAACTCAGATACGCAGTATTTT; V gene: TRBV15; J gene: TRBJ2-3; D gene: NA; clone size: NA